This is a list of T cell receptor beta chains from one sample in a study of T-cell reconstitution after alpha-beta-depleted transplantation in children. TCRdb recomputed calls from the PCR reads with MiXCR, one row per CDR3 protein. Of a few hundred thousand distinct CDR3 sequences listed, 25% to 30% are singletons. The sequences come from PBMCs, collected before TCRalphabeta/CD19-depleted stem cell transplant. Every receptor here comes from a boy younger than two with Wiskott-Aldrich syndrome, due to receive a stem cell transplant. Both conserved end residues are part of each CDR3.

cdr3_aa	v_call	j_call
CASSSQRTGGYEQYF	TRBV28	TRBJ2-7
CASSESGVYTEAFF	TRBV10-2	TRBJ1-1
CASSLLGGEWTGELFF	TRBV27	TRBJ2-2
CASSSPQESVGELFF	TRBV5-1	TRBJ2-2
CASSLGAMDEQFF	TRBV5-1	TRBJ2-1
CASSLAGENTGELFF	TRBV5-1	TRBJ2-2
CASSRGAYSYEQYF	TRBV5-6	TRBJ2-7
CASSQWGGTEQYF	TRBV3-1	TRBJ2-7
CASRREQNTEAFF	TRBV5-1	TRBJ1-1
CASSPSGPNYNEQFF	TRBV5-1	TRBJ2-1
CASSLMSSGNTIYF	TRBV7-9	TRBJ1-3
CASRLTWQGSYEQYF	TRBV5-1	TRBJ2-7
CASSSVQETQYF	TRBV28	TRBJ2-5
CATSDSHGSLSSYNEQFF	TRBV24-1	TRBJ2-1
CSAPTSGSLDNEQFF	TRBV20-1	TRBJ2-1
CASSLIAAGYEQYF	TRBV7-2	TRBJ2-7
CASSKDRGPSNKLFF	TRBV7-9	TRBJ1-4
CASSGQWAPQHF	TRBV2	TRBJ1-5
CASSLGPGQTQYF	TRBV5-1	TRBJ2-5
CASSLRGEDYEQYF	TRBV27	TRBJ2-7
CASSQPSGSVQDTQYF	TRBV12-3/TRBV12-4	TRBJ2-3
CASSFGQTYEQYF	TRBV5-1	TRBJ2-7
CASSPVGLSSYNEQFF	TRBV7-9	TRBJ2-1
CAWGLGGGYTF	TRBV30	TRBJ1-2
CSAEKGHWNTEAFF	TRBV20-1	TRBJ1-1
CASRNGQFETQYF	TRBV12-3/TRBV12-4	TRBJ2-5
CAISESLANYGYTF	TRBV10-3	TRBJ1-2
CASSLGGANQETQYF	TRBV5-1	TRBJ2-5
CARGGTNQPQHF	TRBV21-1	TRBJ1-5
CSARDLSGGYNEQFF	TRBV20-1	TRBJ2-1
CSVGQGGDSPLHF	TRBV29-1	TRBJ1-6
CASSAGRVQILF	TRBV28	TRBJ1-5
CASSVDWDGVKNIQYF	TRBV9	TRBJ2-4
CASSLLSSGTTGYGEQFF	TRBV5-1	TRBJ2-1
CASSFSGQGGYTF	TRBV7-6	TRBJ1-2
CASSLDNSQETQYF	TRBV13	TRBJ2-5
CASSGADRGGYEQYF	TRBV6-1	TRBJ2-7
CASSEVELITYEQYF	TRBV2	TRBJ2-7
CASSLVAEGLNSPLHF	TRBV5-1	TRBJ1-6
CASSYTGLSTDTQYF	TRBV27	TRBJ2-3
CSASPGLGEYNEQFF	TRBV20-1	TRBJ2-1
CASSQLRYTEAFF	TRBV3-1	TRBJ1-1
CASSLQGAREQYF	TRBV6-5	TRBJ2-7
CASSDGQVAIEQYF	TRBV5-4	TRBJ2-7
CASTISLNTEAFF	TRBV2	TRBJ1-1
CASSQLGGQETQYF	TRBV11-2	TRBJ2-5
CASSLIQGERAQYF	TRBV28	TRBJ2-5
CASSLLKIAEQFF	TRBV12-3/TRBV12-4	TRBJ2-1
CASSSRRNEQYF	TRBV5-6	TRBJ2-7
CSADLGGETQYF	TRBV20-1	TRBJ2-5
CASSLKGVGSGANVLTF	TRBV11-2	TRBJ2-6
CASSLDRVASQYF	TRBV5-5	TRBJ2-5
CSARDTRSPGELFF	TRBV20-1	TRBJ2-2
CSVETRMNTEAFF	TRBV29-1	TRBJ1-1